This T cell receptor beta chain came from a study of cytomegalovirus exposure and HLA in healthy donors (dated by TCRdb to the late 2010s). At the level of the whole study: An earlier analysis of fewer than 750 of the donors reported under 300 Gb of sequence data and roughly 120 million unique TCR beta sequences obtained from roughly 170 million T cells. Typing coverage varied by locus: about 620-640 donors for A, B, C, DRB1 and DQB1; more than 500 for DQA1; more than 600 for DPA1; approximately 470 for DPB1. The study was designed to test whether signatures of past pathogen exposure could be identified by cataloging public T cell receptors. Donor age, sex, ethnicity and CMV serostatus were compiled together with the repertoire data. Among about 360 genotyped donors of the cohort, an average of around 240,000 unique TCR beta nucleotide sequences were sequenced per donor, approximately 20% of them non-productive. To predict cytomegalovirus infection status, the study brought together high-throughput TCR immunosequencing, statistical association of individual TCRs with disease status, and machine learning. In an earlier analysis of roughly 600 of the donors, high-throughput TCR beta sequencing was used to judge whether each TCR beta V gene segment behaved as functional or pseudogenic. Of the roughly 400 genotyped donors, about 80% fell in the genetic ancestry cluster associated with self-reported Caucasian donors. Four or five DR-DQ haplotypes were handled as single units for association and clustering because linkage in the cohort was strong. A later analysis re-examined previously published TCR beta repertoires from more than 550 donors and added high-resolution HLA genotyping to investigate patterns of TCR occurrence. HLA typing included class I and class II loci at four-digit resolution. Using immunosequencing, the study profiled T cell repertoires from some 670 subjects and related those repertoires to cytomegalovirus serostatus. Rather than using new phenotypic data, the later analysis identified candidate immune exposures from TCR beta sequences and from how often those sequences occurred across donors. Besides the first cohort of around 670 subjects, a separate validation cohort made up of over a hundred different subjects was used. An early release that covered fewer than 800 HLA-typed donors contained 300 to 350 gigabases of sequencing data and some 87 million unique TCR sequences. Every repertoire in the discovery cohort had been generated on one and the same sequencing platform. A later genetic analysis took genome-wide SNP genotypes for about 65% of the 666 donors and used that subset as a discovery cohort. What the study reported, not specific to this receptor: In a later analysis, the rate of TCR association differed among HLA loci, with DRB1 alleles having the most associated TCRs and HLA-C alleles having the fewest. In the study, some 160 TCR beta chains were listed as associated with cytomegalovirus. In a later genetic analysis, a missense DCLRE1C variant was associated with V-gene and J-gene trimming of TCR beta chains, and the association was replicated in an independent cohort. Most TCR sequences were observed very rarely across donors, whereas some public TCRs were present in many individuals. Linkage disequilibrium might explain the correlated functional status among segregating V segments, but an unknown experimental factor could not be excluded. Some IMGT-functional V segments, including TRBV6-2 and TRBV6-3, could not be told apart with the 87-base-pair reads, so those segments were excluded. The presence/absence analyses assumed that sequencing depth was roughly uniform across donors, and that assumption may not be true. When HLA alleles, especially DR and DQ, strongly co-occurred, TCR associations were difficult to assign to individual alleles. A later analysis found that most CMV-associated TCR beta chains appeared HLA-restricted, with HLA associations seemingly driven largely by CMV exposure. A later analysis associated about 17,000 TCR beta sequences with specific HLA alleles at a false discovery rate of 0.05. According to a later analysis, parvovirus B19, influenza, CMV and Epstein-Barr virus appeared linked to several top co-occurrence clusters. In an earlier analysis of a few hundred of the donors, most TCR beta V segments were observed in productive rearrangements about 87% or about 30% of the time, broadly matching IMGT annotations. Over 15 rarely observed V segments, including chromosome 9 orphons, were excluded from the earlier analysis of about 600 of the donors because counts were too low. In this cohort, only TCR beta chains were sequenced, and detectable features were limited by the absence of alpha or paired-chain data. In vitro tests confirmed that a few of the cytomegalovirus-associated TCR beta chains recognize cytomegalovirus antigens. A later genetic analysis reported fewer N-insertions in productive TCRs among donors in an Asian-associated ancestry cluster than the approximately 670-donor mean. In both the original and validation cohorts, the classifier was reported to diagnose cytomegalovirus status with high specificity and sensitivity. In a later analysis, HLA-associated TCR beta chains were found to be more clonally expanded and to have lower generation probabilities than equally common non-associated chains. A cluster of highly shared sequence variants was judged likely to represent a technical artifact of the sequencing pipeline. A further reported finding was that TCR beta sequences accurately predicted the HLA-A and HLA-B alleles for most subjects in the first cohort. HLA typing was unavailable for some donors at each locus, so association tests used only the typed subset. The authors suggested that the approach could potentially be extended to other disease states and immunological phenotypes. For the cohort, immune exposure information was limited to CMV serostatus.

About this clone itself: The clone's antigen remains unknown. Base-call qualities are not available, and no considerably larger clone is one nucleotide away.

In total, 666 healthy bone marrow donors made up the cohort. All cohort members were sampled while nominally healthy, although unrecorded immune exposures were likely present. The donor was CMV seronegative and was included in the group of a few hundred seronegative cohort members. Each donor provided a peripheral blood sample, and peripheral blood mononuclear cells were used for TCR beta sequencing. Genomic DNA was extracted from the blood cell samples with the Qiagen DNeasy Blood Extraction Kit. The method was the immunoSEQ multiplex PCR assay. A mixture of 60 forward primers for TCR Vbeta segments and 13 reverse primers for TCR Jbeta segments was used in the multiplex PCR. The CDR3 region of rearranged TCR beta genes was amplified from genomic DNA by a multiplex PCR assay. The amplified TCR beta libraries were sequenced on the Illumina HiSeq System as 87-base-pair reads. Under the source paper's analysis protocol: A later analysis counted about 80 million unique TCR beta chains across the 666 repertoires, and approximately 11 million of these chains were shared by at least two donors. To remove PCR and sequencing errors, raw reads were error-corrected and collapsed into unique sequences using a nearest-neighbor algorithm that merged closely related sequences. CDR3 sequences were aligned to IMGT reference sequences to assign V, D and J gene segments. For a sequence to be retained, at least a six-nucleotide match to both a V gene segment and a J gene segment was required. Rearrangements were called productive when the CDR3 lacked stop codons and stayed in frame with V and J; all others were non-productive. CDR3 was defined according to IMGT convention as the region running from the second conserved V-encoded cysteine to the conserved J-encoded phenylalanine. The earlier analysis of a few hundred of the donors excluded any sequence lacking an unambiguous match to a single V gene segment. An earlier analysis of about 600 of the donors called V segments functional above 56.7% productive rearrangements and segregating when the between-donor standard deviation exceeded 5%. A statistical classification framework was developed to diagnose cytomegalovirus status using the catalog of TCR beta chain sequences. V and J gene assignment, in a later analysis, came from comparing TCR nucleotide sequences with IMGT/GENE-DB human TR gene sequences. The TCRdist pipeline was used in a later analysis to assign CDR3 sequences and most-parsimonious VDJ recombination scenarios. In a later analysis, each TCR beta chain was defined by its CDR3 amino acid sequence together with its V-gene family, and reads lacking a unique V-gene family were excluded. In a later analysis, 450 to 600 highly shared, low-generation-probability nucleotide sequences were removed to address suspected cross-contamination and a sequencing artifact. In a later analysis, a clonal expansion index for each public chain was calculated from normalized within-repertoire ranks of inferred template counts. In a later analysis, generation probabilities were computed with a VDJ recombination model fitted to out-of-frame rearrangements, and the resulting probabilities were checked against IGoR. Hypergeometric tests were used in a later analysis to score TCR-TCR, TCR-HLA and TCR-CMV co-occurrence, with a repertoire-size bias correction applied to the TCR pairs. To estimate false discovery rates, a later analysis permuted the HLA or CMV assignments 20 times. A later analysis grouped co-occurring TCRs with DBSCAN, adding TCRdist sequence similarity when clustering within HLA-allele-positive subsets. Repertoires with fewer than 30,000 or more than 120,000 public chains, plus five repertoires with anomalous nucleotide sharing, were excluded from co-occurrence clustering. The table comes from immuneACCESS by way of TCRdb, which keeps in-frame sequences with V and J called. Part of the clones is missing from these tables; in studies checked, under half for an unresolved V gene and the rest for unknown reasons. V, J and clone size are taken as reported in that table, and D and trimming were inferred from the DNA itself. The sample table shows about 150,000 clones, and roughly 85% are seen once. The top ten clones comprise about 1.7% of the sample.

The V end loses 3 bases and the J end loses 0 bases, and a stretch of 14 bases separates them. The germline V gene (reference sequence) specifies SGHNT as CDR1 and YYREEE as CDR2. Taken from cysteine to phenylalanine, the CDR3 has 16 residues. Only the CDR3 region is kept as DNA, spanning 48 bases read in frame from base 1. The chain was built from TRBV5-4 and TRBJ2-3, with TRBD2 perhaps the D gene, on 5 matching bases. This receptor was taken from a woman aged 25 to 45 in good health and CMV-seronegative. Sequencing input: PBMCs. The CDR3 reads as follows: CASSSRLISSTDTQYF. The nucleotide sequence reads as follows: TGTGCCAGCAGCTCGAGACTAATTTCAAGCACAGATACGCAGTATTTT.